Listed here are 30 T cell receptor beta chains from one sample, sequenced in a study of blood T cell repertoires in COVID-19. Libraries were prepared by immunoSEQ multiplex PCR; TCRdb keeps only in-frame clonotypes and omits some of them. The top ten hold 5.1% of the sample, which has fewer than 300,000 clones, roughly 85% seen once. Sequencing input: peripheral blood. Receptors originate from a man aged 45-65 years with active or convalescent COVID-19.

The chain has TRBV11-3 and TRBJ1-1, with a weak D call TRBD1 (6 bases). The V and J ends lost 0 bases and 3 bases respectively, with 8 bases between them. Germline CDR1 and CDR2: SGHNT and YENEEA. The CDR3 spans 14 residues. The CDR3 DNA is TGTGCCAGCAGCTTAGAGGGGGCGGACACTGAAGCTTTCTTT. Protein sequence: CASSLEGADTEAFF. The whole variable domain, remainder taken from reference TRBV11-3 and TRBJ1-1, is EAGVVQSPRYKIIEKKQPVAFWCNPISGHNTLYWYLQNLGQGPELLIRYENEEAVDDSQLPKDRFSAERLKGVDSTLKIQPAELGDSAVYLCASSLEGADTEAFFGQGTRLTVV.

The V call is TRBV6-6, the J call TRBJ1-2; TRBD1 matches 9 bases. The V gene end was trimmed by 6 bases and the J gene end by 4 bases; junction bases not matched to a gene: 6. CDR1 MNHNY and CDR2 SVGAGI come from the germline V gene (reference sequence). The CDR3 consists of 14 residues. CDR3 in amino acids: CASSLTGGIYGYTF. The CDR3 DNA reads as TGTGCCAGCAGCCTTACAGGGGGCATCTATGGCTACACCTTC.

Written as DNA, the CDR3 is TGTGCCAGCAGTCTTAGCGGGAGTGGGAGCACAGATACGCAGTATTTT. Translation: CASSLSGSGSTDTQYF. J is TRBJ2-3 and V is TRBV28; 9 nucleotides match TRBD2. The CDR3 is made up of 16 amino acids. CDR1 and CDR2 from the germline V gene are MDHEN and SYDVKM. V lost 5 bases and J lost 0; bases outside the gene matches: 6.

The V and J genes are TRBV2 and TRBJ2-7; TRBD2 agrees at 12 bases. Germline V gene data show CDR1 as SNHLY and CDR2 as FYNNEI. This CDR3 has 17 residues. V shed 6 bases, J shed 2 bases, and the junction held 11 bases outside the gene matches. The CDR3 sequence: CASSPGLAGSGTYEQYF. CDR3 nucleotides: TGTGCCAGCAGCCCCGGACTAGCGGGAAGTGGGACCTACGAGCAGTACTTC.

The CDR3 is CASSPGLAGVIRGEQYF. CDR3 DNA sequence: TGTGCCAGCAGCCCGGGACTAGCGGGAGTCATACGGGGGGAGCAGTACTTC. The gene calls are TRBV5-6 and TRBJ2-7, with 14 bases that match TRBD2. The germline CDR1 and CDR2 sequences are SGHDT and YYEEEE. V shed 4 bases, J shed 7 bases, and the junction held 13 bases outside the gene matches. CDR3 size: 17 residues.

This clone was seen at least ten times. CDR3 nucleotides: TGTGCCAGCGTCCTTACGCAGTATTTT. Its protein is CASVLTQYF. V usage is TRBV27 and J usage is TRBJ2-3; D is uncertain. Germline CDR1 reads MNHEY; CDR2 reads SMNVEV (reference sequence). The V end lost 8 bases, the J end lost 8 bases, and 5 bases lay between the germline ends. The CDR3 runs 9 residues.

The CDR3 DNA follows: TGCGCCAGCAGCCAAGGAGCAGGACTAATTGGCTACACCTTC. This gives the protein CASSQGAGLIGYTF. The chain combines TRBV4-3 with TRBJ1-2; D remains ambiguous. The V gene lost 1 base and the J gene lost 7 bases, with 13 bases spanning the gap. CDR3 length equals 14 residues. Germline-derived CDR1 and CDR2 are LGHNA and YSLEER.

This chain connects TRBV3-1 (or the pseudogene TRBV3-2) to TRBJ2-7; TRBD2 is a possible D gene (6 bases). CDR3 size: 14 residues. Germline V lookup: CDR1 LGHDT, CDR2 YNNKEL (reference sequence). The V and J ends lost 2 bases and 6 bases respectively, with 14 bases between them. CDR3 bases: TGTGCCAGCAGCCAACGCGGGACTTCCGCCGAGCAGTACTTC. This gives the protein CASSQRGTSAEQYF.

The chain employs TRBV7-9 and TRBJ1-1, with D maybe TRBD1 (6 bases). The germline V and J ends were trimmed by 7 bases and 2 bases, with 14 bases remaining between them. Germline V gene lookup returns CDR1 SEHNR and CDR2 FQNEAQ (reference sequence). The CDR3 runs 14 residues. The CDR3 coding sequence is TGTGCCAGCATCCGGGACACGAGAAACACTGAAGCTTTCTTT. This gives the protein CASIRDTRNTEAFF.

In its sample, this clone was seen once. The chain recombines TRBV11-2 with TRBJ2-3, with 7 bases that match TRBD2. This CDR3 has 15 residues. The V and J ends lost 4 bases and 2 bases, in that order; junction bases with no gene match: 6. Per germline, CDR1 SGHAT and CDR2 FQNNGV. The CDR3 sequence is CASSSLAENTDTQYF. The CDR3 DNA reads TGTGCCAGCAGCTCGCTAGCGGAAAACACAGATACGCAGTATTTT. The full variable domain, in which reference TRBV11-2 and TRBJ2-3 provide the parts outside the CDR3, is EAGVAQSPRYKIIEKRQSVAFWCNPISGHATLYWYQQILGQGPKLLIQFQNNGVVDDSQLPKDRFSAERLKGVDSTLKIQPAKLEDSAVYLCASSSLAENTDTQYFGPGTRLTVL.

The chain combines TRBV9 with TRBJ1-5, with D hard to call. The CDR3 covers 12 residues. Germline V gene sequence: CDR1 SGDLS, CDR2 YYNGEE. The V end lost 7 bases, the J end lost 1 base, and 6 bases lay between the germline ends. This CDR3 is CASGLSNQPQHF. The DNA of the CDR3 is TGTGCCAGCGGACTAAGCAATCAGCCCCAGCATTTT.

Regarding this clone: Other DNA sequences within the sample encode an identical CDR3. V is TRBV19 and J is TRBJ2-1; TRBD2 aligns across 8 bases. V lost 2 bases, J lost 0 bases, and 6 bases stayed unmatched. This CDR3 is built from 17 residues. Germline V gene sequence: CDR1 LNHDA, CDR2 SQIVND (reference sequence). For the CDR3, the DNA is TGTGCCAGTAGTATACCTAGCGGGTCTAGCTCCTACAATGAGCAGTTCTTC. Its protein product is CASSIPSGSSSYNEQFF.

This chain uses TRBV29-1 with TRBJ1-1; the D gene is possibly TRBD1 (6 bases). The CDR3 runs to 14 residues. Between the trimmed V and J ends, which lost 4 bases and 3 bases, there was a span of 15 bases. CDR1 and CDR2 from the germline V gene are SQVTM and ANQGSEA. The CDR3 nucleotides are TGCAGCGTTGGGTCTCCAGGGGACGACACTGAAGCTTTCTTT. Translation: CSVGSPGDDTEAFF.

This chain links TRBV29-1 with TRBJ2-7; maybe TRBD2 (5 bases). Deletions cut 6 bases from V and 6 bases from J, with 15 bases between. Germline values: CDR1 SQVTM, CDR2 ANQGSEA. The length of the CDR3 is 12 residues. Written as DNA, the CDR3 is TGCAGCGTCGAGGGCCTAGCTAGCGAGCAGTACTTC. Its protein product is CSVEGLASEQYF.

This clone has a single count. This chain uses TRBV3-1 (or the pseudogene TRBV3-2) with TRBJ1-1; 7 positions agree with TRBD1. Germline values: CDR1 LGHDT, CDR2 YNNKEL (reference sequence). Trimming removed 6 bases from V and 0 bases from J; junction bases left unmatched: 4. The CDR3 has 14 residues. CDR3 loop: CASRQGTMNTEAFF. The CDR3 DNA follows: TGTGCCAGCAGACAGGGGACCATGAACACTGAAGCTTTCTTT.

This clone was recorded only once. CDR3 DNA sequence: TGTGCCAGCAGCGCGGGACTTTCCTCTGGAAACACCATATATTTT. This codes for CASSAGLSSGNTIYF. V and J are TRBV7-8 and TRBJ1-3; D is possibly TRBD1 (5 bases). Germline lookup yields CDR1 SGHVS and CDR2 FQNEAQ. Trimming stripped 5 bases from V and 0 bases from J, with 11 bases between. CDR3 size: 15 residues.

This chain uses TRBV27 with TRBJ2-7; D is perhaps TRBD1 (6 bases). Germline values: CDR1 MNHEY, CDR2 SMNVEV (reference sequence). The CDR3 runs to 15 residues. V lost 2 bases, J lost 7 bases, and 18 bases lay in between. CDR3 loop: CASSLNRVGLSEQYF. CDR3 sequence (DNA): TGTGCCAGCAGTTTAAACAGGGTCGGTCTGTCTGAGCAGTACTTC.

The V call is TRBV3-1 (or the pseudogene TRBV3-2), the J call TRBJ1-1; D gene uncertain. Trimming removed 4 bases from V and 1 base from J, with 16 bases in between. Germline V gene sequence: CDR1 LGHDT, CDR2 YNNKEL (reference sequence). The CDR3 is 16 residues long. In DNA, the CDR3 is TGTGCCAGCAGCCGCTCTGCACCGGCAGGGAACACTGAAGCTTTCTTT. Encoded protein: CASSRSAPAGNTEAFF.

The chain employs TRBV7-2 and TRBJ2-1, with 9 bases lining up with TRBD2. The CDR3 spans 15 residues. V was clipped by 5 bases and J by 8 bases; unmatched bases: 10. Germline CDR1 is SGHTA and CDR2 is FQGNSA. The CDR3 DNA follows: TGTGCCAGCAGCAGTGGGGGCGGGAGGGCCCATGAGCAGTTCTTC. Its translation is CASSSGGGRAHEQFF.

The V call is TRBV28, the J call TRBJ2-5; D is possibly TRBD1 (5 bases). The length of the CDR3 is 14 residues. Germline V lookup: CDR1 MDHEN, CDR2 SYDVKM. The V end lost 5 bases, the J end lost 2 bases, and 12 bases lay between the germline ends. DNA of the CDR3: TGTGCCAGCAGTACCCTAGGGGTGCAAGAGACCCAGTACTTC. Amino acids: CASSTLGVQETQYF.

CDR3 sequence: CASSSGTANTEAFF. The CDR3 DNA sequence: TGTGCCAGTAGCTCCGGGACAGCGAACACTGAAGCTTTCTTT. This rearrangement joins TRBV19 to TRBJ1-1, with 7 bases matching TRBD1. The V and J ends lost 6 bases and 1 base, in that order; junction bases with no gene match: 5. Germline CDR1 is LNHDA and CDR2 is SQIVND (reference sequence). The CDR3 consists of 14 residues.

The chain combines TRBV30 with TRBJ2-6, with D perhaps TRBD1 (6 bases). Germline CDR1 reads GTSNPN; CDR2 reads SVGIG (reference sequence). CDR3 length: 17 residues. V lost 5 bases and J lost 0, with 17 bases in between. The CDR3 reads CAWGQGHPGSGANVLTF. The CDR3 coding sequence is TGTGCCTGGGGTCAGGGGCACCCGGGCTCTGGGGCCAACGTCCTGACTTTC.

The chain links TRBV7-9 to TRBJ1-2, with TRBD1 matching over 8 bases. The length of the CDR3 is 12 residues. CDR1 is SEHNR and CDR2 is FQNEAQ in the germline V gene (reference sequence). With 5 bases clipped from V and 7 bases from J, the junction kept 3 bases outside the gene matches. CDR3 DNA sequence: TGTGCCAGCAGCCCAGGACAGGGTGGCTACACCTTC. Translated: CASSPGQGGYTF. The full variable domain, rest sourced from reference TRBV7-9 and TRBJ1-2, is DTGVSQNPRHKITKRGQNVTFRCDPISEHNRLYWYRQTLGQGPEFLTYFQNEAQLEKSRLLSDRFSAERPKGSFSTLEIQRTEQGDSAMYLCASSPGQGGYTFGSGTRLTVV.

The chain uses TRBV21-1 and TRBJ2-7; TRBD1, the D gene given by the table, was not confirmed from the DNA. TRBV21-1 is flagged as a pseudogene. The CDR3 is 17 residues long. CDR3 amino acids: CASSKVKGKAAFYEQYF. DNA for the CDR3: TGTGCCAGCAGCAAAGTGAAGGGGAAGGCAGCCTTCTACGAGCAGTACTTC.

This chain joins TRBV18 and TRBJ1-1; possible D gene TRBD1, 5 bases. The CDR3 covers 13 residues. Germline CDR1 and CDR2: KGHSH and LQKENI. The V gene lost 3 bases and the J gene lost 5 bases, with 10 bases spanning the gap. The CDR3 protein is CASSPEGRTEAFF. CDR3 coding DNA: TGTGCCAGCTCACCGGAGGGGCGGACTGAAGCTTTCTTT.

The chain recombines TRBV11-1 with TRBJ1-1; D is unclear. The CDR3 has 14 residues. Germline assignment: CDR1 SGHAT and CDR2 FQDESV (reference sequence). Trimming left V 3 bases short and J 4 bases short, with 12 bases between. The CDR3 is CASSFGGSGTEAFF. The CDR3 region has the DNA TGTGCCAGCAGCTTTGGTGGCTCGGGCACTGAAGCTTTCTTT. The variable domain in full, with the rest retrieved from reference TRBV11-1 and TRBJ1-1, is EAEVAQSPRYKITEKSQAVAFWCDPISGHATLYWYRQILGQGPELLVQFQDESVVDDSQLPKDRFSAERLKGVDSTLKIQPAELGDSAMYLCASSFGGSGTEAFFGQGTRLTVV.

The chain employs TRBV5-1 and TRBJ1-4; D is unresolved. Germline CDR1 reads SGHRS; CDR2 reads YFSETQ. Between the trimmed V and J ends, which lost 4 bases and 0 bases, there was a span of 10 bases. The CDR3 covers 15 residues. CDR3 protein: CASSLDFTTNEKLFF. The CDR3 coding sequence is TGCGCCAGCAGCCTGGACTTTACAACTAATGAAAAACTGTTTTTT.

The CDR3 DNA sequence: TGTGCCAGTAGTGCTAGCGGGAGGGCCGGTGAGCAGTACTTC. Translating it yields CASSASGRAGEQYF. The chain combines TRBV19 with TRBJ2-7; TRBD2 agrees at 12 bases. Germline CDR1 reads LNHDA; CDR2 reads SQIVND (reference sequence). This CDR3 is 14 amino acids long. Losses at the gene ends were 5 bases for V and 7 bases for J; bases not matched to a gene: 6. Looking up the rest from reference TRBV19 and TRBJ2-7 gives the full variable domain: DGGITQSPKYLFRKEGQNVTLSCEQNLNHDAMYWYRQDPGQGLRLIYYSQIVNDFQKGDIAEGYSVSREKKESFPLTVTSAQKNPTAFYLCASSASGRAGEQYFGPGTRLTVT.

This clone was picked up a small number of times. The rearrangement joins TRBV5-1 to TRBJ1-2; D remains unclear. V gave up 4 bases and J gave up 6 bases, with 13 bases separating them. Germline lookup yields CDR1 SGHRS and CDR2 YFSETQ. CDR3 length: 13 amino acids. The CDR3, as DNA: TGCGCCAGCAGCCCAAGCCCGGGAGATGGCTACACCTTC. This translates into CASSPSPGDGYTF.

The chain couples TRBV7-2 to TRBJ2-1; 11 nucleotides agree with TRBD2. Germline-derived CDR1 and CDR2 are SGHTA and FQGNSA. This CDR3 spans 17 amino acids. V lost 5 bases and J lost 7; bases outside the gene matches: 13. The CDR3 here is CASSLRAASGRRNEQFF. The CDR3 nucleotides are TGTGCCAGCAGCCTCCGGGCCGCTAGCGGGAGGAGGAATGAGCAGTTCTTC.